Following are 30 T cell receptor beta chains from one sample sequenced in a study of T cell repertoires in cytomegalovirus infection. MiXCR was run by TCRdb on the reads, yielding one entry per CDR3 protein. The profile shows 250,000 to 300,000 distinct CDR3 sequences, over 20% of them singletons. Sequencing input: PBMCs. The receptors come from a human donor in good health (CMV status not recorded). Some clones in this sample may be carry-over from other donors' samples.

The chain uses TRBV5-6 and TRBJ2-7; tentatively, D is TRBD1 (6 bases). CDR3 length: 16 amino acids. The ends were cut back, 3 bases at V and 2 bases at J, with 18 bases in the middle. Germline values: CDR1 SGHDT, CDR2 YYEEEE. The CDR3 DNA reads TGTGCCAGCAGCTCATTTCGACTGGACAGCCCCTACGAGCAGTACTTC. It specifies CASSSFRLDSPYEQYF. Supplemented by reference TRBV5-6 and TRBJ2-7, the full variable domain reads DAGVTQSPTHLIKTRGQQVTLRCSPKSGHDTVSWYQQALGQGPQFIFQYYEEEERQRGNFPDRFSGHQFPNYSSELNVNALLLGDSALYLCASSSFRLDSPYEQYFGPGTRLTVT.

The chain recombines TRBV3-1 with TRBJ2-1; tentative D call: TRBD1 (5 bases). This CDR3 has 13 amino acids. From germline, CDR1 is LGHDT and CDR2 YNNKEL (reference sequence). V lost 7 bases and J lost 3, with 10 bases in between. This CDR3 reads CASNRFGYNEQFF. The CDR3, as DNA: TGTGCCAGCAACAGGTTCGGCTACAATGAGCAGTTCTTC.

The chain combines TRBV7-9 with TRBJ2-2; no definite D call. Trimming removed 0 bases from V and 11 bases from J, with 4 bases in between. The CDR3 spans 11 residues. CDR1 is SEHNR, CDR2 FQNEAQ, per germline (reference sequence). The CDR3: CASSLAVELFF. The CDR3 nucleotides are TGTGCCAGCAGCTTAGCGGTCGAGCTGTTTTTT.

The J gene is TRBJ1-2, the V gene TRBV19; D is uncertain. The CDR3 loop spans 15 amino acids. V gave up 0 bases and J gave up 4 bases, with 12 bases separating them. Per germline, CDR1 LNHDA and CDR2 SQIVND (reference sequence). The CDR3 protein is CASSIDHWTGYGYTF. The CDR3 DNA reads as TGTGCCAGTAGTATAGATCATTGGACGGGCTATGGCTACACCTTC.

The rearrangement uses TRBV6-1 and TRBJ2-5; 8 positions agree with TRBD2. This CDR3 is 14 amino acids long. With 11 bases clipped from V and 2 bases from J, the junction kept 10 bases outside the gene matches. Germline V gene sequence: CDR1 MNHNS, CDR2 SASEGT. The CDR3 DNA is TGTGCCTCCAGGGAAACTAGCGGTCAAGAGACCCAGTACTTC. Amino acids: CASRETSGQETQYF.

The chain joins TRBV7-2 to TRBJ2-1; no definite D call. The length of the CDR3 is 16 residues. Germline CDR1 and CDR2: SGHTA and FQGNSA. Trimming pared 6 bases from V and 1 base from J, leaving 16 bases between. The CDR3 region is CASSSGPGRSYNEQFF. The CDR3 DNA is TGTGCCAGCAGTTCAGGACCCGGTAGGTCCTACAATGAGCAGTTCTTC.

This clonotype was observed a handful of times. The rearrangement uses TRBV7-2 and TRBJ1-5, with D tentatively TRBD1 (5 bases). CDR1 is SGHTA, CDR2 FQGNSA, per germline. The CDR3 sequence is 12 residues long. Deletions cut 4 bases from V and 10 bases from J, with 11 bases between. The CDR3 here is CASSSLDNPQHF. Written as DNA, the CDR3 is TGTGCCAGCAGCTCCCTGGACAACCCCCAGCATTTT.

This sequence joins TRBV7-9 and TRBJ2-7; 12 positions match TRBD2. The trim removed 7 bases at V and 6 bases at J, leaving 7 bases unmatched. Germline loops: CDR1 SEHNR, CDR2 FQNEAQ (reference sequence). The length of the CDR3 is 14 residues. The CDR3 nucleotides read TGTGCCAGCACCCTAGCGGGAGGGCGATCCGAGCAGTACTTC. It codes for CASTLAGGRSEQYF. The full variable domain, with the rest looked up from reference TRBV7-9 and TRBJ2-7, is DTGVSQNPRHKITKRGQNVTFRCDPISEHNRLYWYRQTLGQGPEFLTYFQNEAQLEKSRLLSDRFSAERPKGSFSTLEIQRTEQGDSAMYLCASTLAGGRSEQYFGPGTRLTVT.

This clonotype has just one count. V usage is TRBV28 and J usage is TRBJ1-1, with unresolved D. Per germline, CDR1 MDHEN and CDR2 SYDVKM. This CDR3 contains 16 residues. Between the trimmed V and J ends, which lost 5 bases and 5 bases, there was a span of 21 bases. CDR3 region: CASSPFGRVGITEAFF. The CDR3 coding sequence is TGTGCCAGCAGTCCATTCGGGCGGGTAGGAATTACTGAAGCTTTCTTT.

This clonotype came up once. The rearrangement links TRBV7-2 to TRBJ1-5; 8 nucleotides align to TRBD1. Germline V gene sequence: CDR1 SGHTA, CDR2 FQGNSA. V shed 5 bases and J 7 bases; nucleotides not matched to a gene: 4. The CDR3 spans 13 residues. As DNA, the CDR3 is TGTGCCAGCAGCCCTGGACAGGGCCAGCCCCAGCATTTT. Protein: CASSPGQGQPQHF.

V and J are TRBV20-1 and TRBJ1-2; D is possibly TRBD1 (5 bases). Trimming stripped 6 bases from V and 7 bases from J, with 21 bases between. Looked up from germline, CDR1 is DFQATT and CDR2 is SNEGSKA (reference sequence). This CDR3 comprises 14 residues. CDR3 loop: CSASPVIQGFGYTF. The CDR3 region has the DNA TGCAGTGCCTCCCCCGTTATTCAGGGCTTTGGCTACACCTTC.

The V call is TRBV20-1, the J call TRBJ1-2; D may be TRBD1 (6 bases). V lost 5 bases, J lost 7 bases, and 17 bases lay in between. The CDR3 runs to 13 residues. CDR1 and CDR2 (germline): DFQATT, SNEGSKA (reference sequence). CDR3 nucleotides: TGCAGTGCTCAATTACAGGGAGTAGGTGGCTACACCTTC. The encoded protein is CSAQLQGVGGYTF.

The chain uses TRBV6-6 and TRBJ2-7, with 8 bases that match TRBD2. Germline V gene data show CDR1 as MNHNY and CDR2 as SVGAGI (reference sequence). J gave up 5 bases and V 8 bases, and 8 bases lay outside the gene matches. CDR3 length equals 13 residues. The CDR3 DNA reads as TGTGCCAGCCGGACTAGCCAGCTCGACGAGCAGTACTTC. It encodes CASRTSQLDEQYF.

The J gene is TRBJ1-3, the V gene TRBV19; 7 nucleotides line up with TRBD1. Per germline, CDR1 LNHDA and CDR2 SQIVND (reference sequence). V gave up 3 bases and J gave up 0 bases; unmatched junction bases: 8. The CDR3 covers 17 residues. CDR3 nucleotide sequence: TGTGCCAGTAGTATTTCGCGGGGACAGAACTCTGGAAACACCATATATTTT. This gives the protein CASSISRGQNSGNTIYF.

This chain connects TRBV28 to TRBJ1-2; 8 bases are shared with TRBD1. From germline, CDR1 is MDHEN and CDR2 SYDVKM. The CDR3 is 15 residues long. The V gene end was trimmed by 3 bases and the J gene end by 7 bases; junction bases not matched to a gene: 10. The CDR3 here is CASSLLVTGATGYTF. The DNA for the CDR3 is TGTGCCAGCAGTTTGCTTGTGACAGGGGCGACTGGCTACACCTTC.

This clonotype was detected once. The chain employs TRBV28 and TRBJ2-3; D call uncertain. The V and J ends lost 5 bases and 4 bases respectively, with 13 bases between them. The CDR3 has 14 amino acids. Germline V gene lookup returns CDR1 MDHEN and CDR2 SYDVKM. The DNA of the CDR3 is TGTGCCAGCAGTCCCCCCCCACAAGCAGATACGCAGTATTTT. Translation: CASSPPPQADTQYF.

The V and J genes are TRBV29-1 and TRBJ2-7, with 9 bases lining up with TRBD1. Germline values: CDR1 SQVTM, CDR2 ANQGSEA. The CDR3 is 12 amino acids. The ends lost 3 bases at V and 3 bases at J; junction bases unmatched: 0. In DNA, the CDR3 is TGCAGCGTTGAGGGACAGGGCTACGAGCAGTACTTC. It translates to CSVEGQGYEQYF.

On this clonotype: Possible read error: a much larger clone is one base away. The chain links TRBV7-3 to TRBJ2-2; TRBD2 might be the D (5 bases). The CDR3 sequence is 15 residues long. CDR1 and CDR2 (germline): SGHTA, FQGTGA. Trimming stripped 5 bases from V and 2 bases from J, with 12 bases between. The CDR3 nucleotides are TGTGCCAGCAGCCACAATACGGGAAACACCGGGGAGCTGTTTTTT. It specifies CASSHNTGNTGELFF.

This clonotype was seen only a few times. The genes are TRBV7-2 and TRBJ2-5, with a possible D match to TRBD2 (5 bases). The V end was cut by 1 base, the J end by 4 bases, with 10 bases between. CDR3 length: 14 residues. CDR1 is SGHTA, CDR2 FQGNSA, per germline. CDR3 sequence: CASSLDPAGETQYF. The CDR3 bases are TGTGCCAGCAGCTTAGATCCCGCGGGAGAGACCCAGTACTTC.

This clonotype has only a few counts. The rearrangement uses TRBV5-1 and TRBJ1-1; D is ambiguous. Germline V gene lookup returns CDR1 SGHRS and CDR2 YFSETQ. This CDR3 comprises 14 residues. V lost 4 bases to trimming and J lost 2 bases, with 12 bases between them. CDR3 coding DNA: TGCGCCAGCAGCACCACTTACAGCAACACTGAAGCTTTCTTT. Encoded protein: CASSTTYSNTEAFF. The full variable domain, with the rest looked up from reference TRBV5-1 and TRBJ1-1, is KAGVTQTPRYLIKTRGQQVTLSCSPISGHRSVSWYQQTPGQGLQFLFEYFSETQRNKGNFPGRFSGRQFSNSRSEMNVSTLELGDSALYLCASSTTYSNTEAFFGQGTRLTVV.

The CDR3: CASSQRLGTENTEAFF. The CDR3 DNA sequence: TGTGCCAGCAGCCAACGACTAGGGACAGAGAACACTGAAGCTTTCTTT. The chain has TRBV4-2 and TRBJ1-1; 7 bases line up with TRBD1. Trimming cost V 2 bases and J 1 base; bases outside gene matches: 7. Germline CDR1 LGHNA, CDR2 YNFKEQ. The CDR3 length is 16 residues.

This clonotype was detected many times. The chain recombines TRBV7-2 with TRBJ2-5; the D gene is possibly TRBD2 (6 bases). Trimming left V 1 base short and J 2 bases short, with 11 bases between. This CDR3 has 15 residues. Germline V gene lookup returns CDR1 SGHTA and CDR2 FQGNSA. In DNA form, the CDR3 reads TGTGCCAGCAGCTTAGGGGGCGGAGGGCAAGAGACCCAGTACTTC. As protein: CASSLGGGGQETQYF.

This chain uses TRBV20-1 with TRBJ1-5; weak D call: TRBD1 (5 bases). Germline values: CDR1 DFQATT, CDR2 SNEGSKA (reference sequence). V was pared by 0 bases and J by 2 bases, with 14 bases between. The CDR3 is 16 amino acids. In DNA form, the CDR3 reads TGCAGTGCTAGAGACCCGAGGGGCGCAGGCAATCAGCCCCAGCATTTT. It encodes CSARDPRGAGNQPQHF.

This clonotype appeared many times. At one end the junction does not follow the germline gene, possibly because of a read error. The rearrangement uses TRBV7-2 and TRBJ1-2; unclear D gene. This CDR3 is 12 amino acids long. CDR1 SGHTA and CDR2 FQGNSA come from the germline V gene. The CDR3 loop reads CASSLETKTQHF. The DNA for the CDR3 is TGTGCCAGCAGCTTAGAGACCAAGACGCAGCACTTC.

This clonotype was counted a single time. A much larger clone differs from this one at a single base, so this may be a read error. The chain uses TRBV7-2 and TRBJ1-3; 10 nucleotides match TRBD1. V was clipped by 7 bases and J by 0 bases; unmatched bases: 6. Per the germline V gene, CDR1 is SGHTA and CDR2 is FQGNSA. The CDR3 has 16 amino acids. The CDR3 DNA reads as TGTGCCAGCAACCCTGGACAGGGGGGCTCTGGAAACACCATATATTTT. Translation: CASNPGQGGSGNTIYF.

The chain recombines TRBV12-3 or TRBV12-4 with TRBJ1-4; TRBD1 matches at 8 bases. Trimming removed 6 bases from V and 8 bases from J; junction bases left unmatched: 5. This CDR3 region has 13 residues. The CDR3 here is CASRQGAREKLFF. The CDR3 DNA is TGTGCCAGCAGGCAGGGGGCGAGGGAAAAACTGTTTTTT.

This clonotype was observed a few times. V gene TRBV9 combines with J gene TRBJ2-5, with unresolved D. This CDR3 is 15 amino acids long. CDR1 SGDLS and CDR2 YYNGEE come from the germline V gene. Trimming stripped 0 bases from V and 1 base from J, with 10 bases between. Here the CDR3 reads CASSVEQICQETQYF. DNA for the CDR3: TGTGCCAGCAGCGTAGAACAGATTTGCCAAGAGACCCAGTACTTC.

This clonotype has at least ten counts. The chain is built from TRBV7-3 and TRBJ1-6, with TRBD1 as a possible D gene (5 bases). The germline V gene encodes CDR1 SGHTA and CDR2 FQGTGA. Trimming pared 5 bases from V and 7 bases from J, leaving 9 bases between. This CDR3 is built from 13 residues. CDR3 region: CASSSGANSPLHF. DNA of the CDR3: TGTGCCAGCAGCAGCGGGGCCAATTCACCCCTCCACTTT.

The chain combines TRBV2 with TRBJ2-1, with TRBD2 matching 10 bases. The germline gives CDR1 SNHLY, CDR2 FYNNEI. The CDR3 consists of 14 residues. J was trimmed by 12 bases and V by 8 bases; bases with no gene match: 13. The CDR3 region is CASEVLAGASPQFF. The CDR3, as DNA: TGTGCCAGCGAAGTCCTAGCGGGGGCCTCCCCGCAGTTCTTC.

This clonotype has a handful of counts. V usage is TRBV29-1 and J usage is TRBJ2-7; TRBD1 aligns across 9 bases. CDR1 SQVTM and CDR2 ANQGSEA come from the germline V gene. The trim removed 6 bases at V and 0 bases at J, leaving 6 bases unmatched. The CDR3 is 14 residues long. The CDR3 DNA reads as TGCAGCGTCTATGGACAGGGGAACTCCTACGAGCAGTACTTC. The encoded protein is CSVYGQGNSYEQYF.